These 10 T cell receptor beta chains were all obtained from the same sample, sequenced in a study of PD-1 blockade in classical Hodgkin lymphoma. Clones were read by immunoSEQ multiplex PCR, and TCRdb kept only the in-frame ones, dropping some. The table has more than 25,000 clones, about 89% seen once. Time point noted: newly diagnosed, previously untreated cHL patient sample. Researchers report purifying CD4+ T cells from thawed PBMCs by magnetic negative selection. Sequencing was done on a sample of CD4+ T cells from blood. These receptors were collected from a human donor with classical Hodgkin lymphoma.

V is TRBV15 and J is TRBJ2-7; D unclear. The CDR3 consists of 14 residues. The V gene lost 0 bases and the J gene lost 3 bases, with 9 bases spanning the gap. Germline-derived CDR1 and CDR2 are LNHNV and YYDKDF (reference sequence). This CDR3 reads CATSRDRADYEQYF. The CDR3 DNA sequence: TGTGCCACCAGCAGAGATCGGGCAGACTACGAGCAGTACTTC.

V gene TRBV6-5 combines with J gene TRBJ1-2; 8 positions agree with TRBD1. The CDR3 is 11 residues long. CDR1 is MNHEY and CDR2 is SVGAGI in the germline V gene. Trimming at V came to 9 bases and at J to 8 bases, leaving 5 bases not matched to a gene. Here the CDR3 reads CASGQGAGYTF. Written as DNA, the CDR3 is TGTGCCAGTGGGCAGGGGGCGGGCTACACCTTC.

CDR3 sequence: CASFPKRRLDRGLNSNQPQHF. The CDR3 nucleotides are TGTGCCAGTTTCCCAAAGAGGCGCCTGGACAGGGGACTGAATAGCAATCAGCCCCAGCATTTT. This chain uses TRBV21-1 with TRBJ1-5; TRBD1, as called in the table, went unchecked against the DNA. TRBV21-1 is marked as a pseudogene. The CDR3 covers 21 residues.

This chain uses TRBV29-1 with TRBJ2-1, with 7 bases identical to TRBD2. The CDR3 extends over 16 amino acids. After removal of 1 base from V and 7 bases from J, the junction contained 13 bases not matched to a gene. Germline V gene lookup returns CDR1 SQVTM and CDR2 ANQGSEA. CDR3 nucleotides: TGCAGCGTTGAAGGATTAAACGGGCGGGAGTGGAATGAGCAGTTCTTC. Translating gives CSVEGLNGREWNEQFF.

The rearrangement links TRBV7-2 to TRBJ2-7, with a weak D call TRBD1 (6 bases). V lost 6 bases to trimming and J lost 2 bases, with 20 bases between them. The CDR3 is 16 amino acids. CDR1 and CDR2 (germline): SGHTA, FQGNSA. The CDR3 bases are TGTGCCAGCAGTTACCCGCCGGGACAAATAACCTACGAGCAGTACTTC. Translating gives CASSYPPGQITYEQYF.

This rearrangement joins TRBV5-1 to TRBJ2-3; 13 nucleotides agree with TRBD2. This CDR3 has 16 amino acids. The V gene end was trimmed by 6 bases and the J gene end by 6 bases; junction bases not matched to a gene: 10. The germline V gene encodes CDR1 SGHRS and CDR2 YFSETQ. CDR3 residues: CASKNQLAGGPDTQYF. The CDR3 nucleotides are TGCGCCAGCAAGAACCAACTAGCGGGAGGGCCGGATACGCAGTATTTT.

The CDR3 loop reads CASSYPRTGSNEKLFF. The DNA for the CDR3 is TGTGCCAGCAGCTACCCAAGGACAGGAAGTAATGAAAAACTGTTTTTT. The V and J genes are TRBV21-1 and TRBJ1-4; the table's D call, TRBD1, has no DNA check behind it. TRBV21-1 is an annotated pseudogene. This CDR3 has 16 residues.

The V call is TRBV19, the J call TRBJ1-1, with 7 bases aligning to TRBD1. The V segment lost 4 bases and the J segment 1 base; nucleotides outside the gene matches: 6. This CDR3 is built from 15 residues. Germline V gives CDR1 LNHDA, CDR2 SQIVND (reference sequence). The CDR3 is CASSTIQGTNTEAFF. As DNA, the CDR3 is TGTGCCAGTAGTACCATACAGGGGACGAACACTGAAGCTTTCTTT.

The chain links TRBV11-3 to TRBJ2-7; TRBD1 or TRBD2 may be the D gene (5 bases each). The length of the CDR3 is 14 residues. Looked up from germline, CDR1 is SGHNT and CDR2 is YENEEA. Deletions cut 1 base from V and 3 bases from J, with 10 bases between. The CDR3 protein is CASSLASGSYEQYF. CDR3 sequence (DNA): TGTGCCAGCAGCTTAGCCTCAGGGAGCTACGAGCAGTACTTC.

This chain connects TRBV7-2 to TRBJ2-7, with TRBD2 matching over 11 bases. V lost 1 base to trimming and J lost 3 bases; unmatched junction nucleotides: 5. The CDR3 contains 16 residues. The germline V gene encodes CDR1 SGHTA and CDR2 FQGNSA. The CDR3 coding sequence is TGTGCCAGCAGCTTAGACGGAACTAGCGGGAGCTACGAGCAGTACTTC. Translated, it gives CASSLDGTSGSYEQYF.